A single sample is the source of the 12 T cell receptor beta chains below, sequenced in a study of tumor T cells in aggressive B-cell lymphoma. Generated by immunoSEQ multiplex PCR, the TCRdb table keeps only in-frame clones and is missing some. This sample yields 2,000 to 3,000 clones, of which 90% to 95% are seen a single time; approximately 5% belongs to the top ten. Source material: tumor tissue. The receptors derive from an adult with diffuse large B cell lymphoma.

The chain employs TRBV27 and TRBJ2-4; tentative D call: TRBD1 (6 bases). The ends were cut back, 8 bases at V and 0 bases at J, with 11 bases in the middle. Germline values: CDR1 MNHEY, CDR2 SMNVEV (reference sequence). The CDR3 loop spans 14 amino acids. The CDR3 region is CASGGQPAKNIQYF. CDR3 DNA sequence: TGTGCCAGCGGAGGACAGCCAGCCAAAAACATTCAGTACTTC.

In regard to this clone: Relative to the germline gene, one junction end is altered; a read error may explain this. The chain has TRBV5-6 and TRBJ2-2; 7 bases map to TRBD2. Germline loops: CDR1 SGHDT, CDR2 YYEEEE. The length of the CDR3 is 14 residues. The CDR3 here is CTSSGDYNTGELFF. Written as DNA, the CDR3 is TGTACCAGCAGCGGGGACTATAACACCGGGGAGCTGTTTTTT. Together with reference TRBV5-6 and TRBJ2-2, the CDR3 gives the full variable domain: DAGVTQSPTHLIKTRGQQVTLRCSPKSGHDTVSWYQQALGQGPQFIFQYYEEEERQRGNFPDRFSGHQFPNYSSELNVNALLLGDSALYLCTSSGDYNTGELFFGEGSRLTVL.

With respect to this clone: A read error may account for a junction end that differs from germline. The chain joins TRBV5-1 to TRBJ2-1; 7 bases are shared with TRBD2. Germline-derived CDR1 and CDR2 are SGHRS and YFSETQ. The CDR3 is made up of 15 amino acids. This CDR3 reads CASSLKLAARNGQFF. As DNA, the CDR3 is TGCGCCAGCAGCTTGAAGCTAGCGGCCCGGAATGGGCAGTTCTTC.

The J gene is TRBJ1-1, the V gene TRBV28; perhaps TRBD1 as D (5 bases). CDR1 is MDHEN and CDR2 is SYDVKM in the germline V gene. There are 13 residues in the CDR3. V lost 2 bases and J 5 bases, leaving 9 bases between the germline ends. CDR3 residues: CASSLNGGTEAFF. The CDR3 nucleotides read TGTGCCAGCAGTTTAAATGGGGGGACTGAAGCTTTCTTT.

This clone was detected once. V gene TRBV5-4 combines with J gene TRBJ1-6, with 8 nucleotides matching TRBD1. The CDR3 spans 17 residues. Per germline, CDR1 SGHNT and CDR2 YYREEE (reference sequence). With V trimmed by 2 bases and J by 8 bases, 12 bases remained unmatched. CDR3 nucleotides: TGTGCCAGCAGCTTTTTTGGACAGGGAGATTGGGATTCACCCCTCCACTTT. This translates into CASSFFGQGDWDSPLHF.

The chain joins TRBV27 to TRBJ1-5, with D perhaps matching TRBD1 (5 bases). Germline V gene data show CDR1 as MNHEY and CDR2 as SMNVEV (reference sequence). Trimming removed 6 bases from V and 4 bases from J, with 13 bases in between. This CDR3 region has 14 residues. CDR3 residues: CASRSRRTNQPQHF. The CDR3 DNA reads as TGTGCCAGCAGGTCCAGACGGACAAATCAGCCCCAGCATTTT.

DNA for the CDR3: TGCGCCAGTCCGGTTGCCTGCTATGGCTACACCTTC. It codes for CASPVACYGYTF. The chain couples TRBV23-1 to TRBJ1-2, with D hard to call. TRBV23-1 is an ORF; its function is uncertain. The CDR3 runs 12 residues. V was pared by 9 bases and J by 4 bases, with 12 bases between.

The rearrangement links TRBV20-1 to TRBJ2-7; 7 positions agree with TRBD2. Germline CDR1 DFQATT, CDR2 SNEGSKA (reference sequence). The CDR3 sequence is 11 residues long. This CDR3 reads CRVKSGNEQYF. The CDR3 region has the DNA TGCAGGGTGAAGAGCGGGAACGAGCAGTACTTC.

Here the CDR3 DNA reads TGTGCCAGCAGTCCAGTAAACACTGAAGCTTTCTTT. As protein: CASSPVNTEAFF. V and J are TRBV2 and TRBJ1-1; D uncertain. Germline V gene sequence: CDR1 SNHLY, CDR2 FYNNEI. The CDR3 extends over 12 amino acids. Trimming left V 5 bases short and J 2 bases short, with 6 bases between.

The chain employs TRBV7-2 and TRBJ2-7; D is uncertain. The CDR3 is 14 residues long. The V end lost 1 base, the J end lost 1 base, and 8 bases lay between the germline ends. Germline CDR1 is SGHTA and CDR2 is FQGNSA. DNA of the CDR3: TGTGCCAGCAGCTTAGTAGACAATTCCTACGAGCAGTACTTC. This translates into CASSLVDNSYEQYF.

CDR3 protein: CASSVGWSSNYEQYF. The DNA of the CDR3 is TGTGCCAGCAGCGTAGGATGGAGTTCCAACTACGAGCAGTACTTC. The rearrangement joins TRBV9 to TRBJ2-7; D uncertain. V lost 0 bases, J lost 3 bases, and 13 bases lay in between. Germline V CDR1 and CDR2: SGDLS, YYNGEE. This CDR3 region has 15 residues.

J is TRBJ2-7 and V is TRBV20-1, with D unclear. The CDR3 loop spans 11 amino acids. Germline loops: CDR1 DFQATT, CDR2 SNEGSKA (reference sequence). V was trimmed by 6 bases and J by 2 bases, leaving 8 bases between them. CDR3 residues: CSARLTYEQYF. The CDR3 region has the DNA TGCAGTGCCCGTCTTACCTACGAGCAGTACTTC.